The rows below give T cell receptor beta chains drawn from one sample of a study of blood T cells in healthy people across ages. TCRdb reanalysed the 5' RACE reads using MiXCR and keeps one entry per CDR3 protein. The sample has over 700,000 distinct CDR3 sequences; 20% to 25% are singletons. The data also belong to a second study, concerning T cells of mothers and their children.

The sample consisted of blood. The receptors come from a boy younger than 18 in good health. The CDR3 runs from the conserved cysteine through the conserved F or W. The D gene is left open where the match is weak. A row's size may be missing; if present it is once, few, many or a size class.

TRBJ2-1 | - | 14 | TRBV10-3 | - | TGTGCCATCAGTACGGGAGCCAGCTACAATGAGCAGTTCTTC | CAISTGASYNEQFF
TRBJ2-1 | TRBD2 | 16 | TRBV29-1 | - | TGCAGCGTTGTCCTCATGACTAGCGGGAGTATTAATGAGCAGTTCTTC | CSVVLMTSGSINEQFF
TRBJ2-1 | TRBD2 | 15 | TRBV12-3/TRBV12-4 | - | TGTGCCAGCAGTTCACTAGCGGGAGTACTCCATGAGCAGTTCTTC | CASSSLAGVLHEQFF
TRBJ2-3 | - | 14 | TRBV11-3 | - | TGTGCCAGCACCCTTCGGGGCGGCACAGATACGCAGTATTTT | CASTLRGGTDTQYF
TRBJ2-4 | - | 13 | TRBV20-1 | - | TGCAGTGCTAGAAGAAAAGGAGAAAACATTCAGTACTTC | CSARRKGENIQYF
TRBJ2-7 | TRBD1 | 17 | TRBV6-5 | - | TGTGCCAGCAGTTACGTTTCCCGGACAGGGTTGGTATACGAGCAGTACTTC | CASSYVSRTGLVYEQYF
TRBJ2-4 | TRBD2 | 17 | TRBV28 | few | TGTGCCAGCAGACCTACTAGCGGAGAGCTAGCCAAAAACATTCAGTACTTC | CASRPTSGELAKNIQYF
TRBJ1-2 | - | 15 | TRBV7-9 | - | TGTGCCAGCAGCTTACTCGGGGGGTCTAGCTATGGCTACACCTTC | CASSLLGGSSYGYTF
TRBJ1-1 | - | 11 | TRBV6-6 | - | TGTGCCAGCTCCGCAGGCCGCGTAGCTTTCTTT | CASSAGRVAFF
TRBJ2-5 | TRBD2 | 14 | TRBV11-2 | few | TGTGCCAGTGGGGGGGAGAAGGTACAAGAGACCCAGTACTTC | CASGGEKVQETQYF
TRBJ2-5 | - | 15 | TRBV28 | - | TGTGCCAGCAGGGGAGGGGGCGGGAGTGGGAAGACCCAGTACTTC | CASRGGGGSGKTQYF
TRBJ1-1 | - | 15 | TRBV9 | few | TGTGCCAGCAGCGTAGGATCGGGGTTCAACACTGAAGCTTTCTTT | CASSVGSGFNTEAFF
TRBJ2-5 | TRBD1 | 14 | TRBV29-1 | - | TGCAGCGTTGAACCCAGGGGGCTGGGGGAGACCCAGTACTTC | CSVEPRGLGETQYF
TRBJ2-1 | TRBD2 | 13 | TRBV29-1 | - | TGCAGCGTTAGTAGCGGGAGGGGGAATGAGCAGTTCTTC | CSVSSGRGNEQFF
TRBJ2-1 | - | 16 | TRBV18 | few | TGTGCCAGCTCACCCTTAGACCTGGGTGGGCTCAATGAGCAGTTCTTC | CASSPLDLGGLNEQFF
TRBJ1-5 | - | 11 | TRBV24-1 | few | TGTGCCACCAGTGATTTGGTGACCCAGCATTTT | CATSDLVTQHF
TRBJ1-4 | - | 18 | TRBV15 | - | TGTGCCACCAGCAGAGATCCCCAGGGCTCCGGGACTAATGAAAAACTGTTTTTT | CATSRDPQGSGTNEKLFF
TRBJ2-7 | - | 13 | TRBV10-2 | - | TGCGCCAGCCAGGGGCAGAGCTCCTACGAGCAGTACTTC | CASQGQSSYEQYF
TRBJ2-3 | - | 16 | TRBV3-1 | - | TGTGCCAGCAGCCAAGGGAGCGGATCCGGCACAGATACGCAGTATTTT | CASSQGSGSGTDTQYF
TRBJ1-1 | TRBD1 | 14 | TRBV6-6 | - | TGTGCCAGCAGTTACCTTCGGACAGGGGGTGAAGCTTTCTTT | CASSYLRTGGEAFF
TRBJ2-7 | TRBD1 | 17 | TRBV7-2 | - | TGTGCCAGCAGCTTAGCGGAGGGGGGACAGGGGGGGCTCGAGCAGTACTTC | CASSLAEGGQGGLEQYF
TRBJ2-5 | TRBD2 | 17 | TRBV7-9 | - | TGTGCCAGCAGCCCTAGCGGGGGGGGCCCACTCCAAGAGACCCAGTACTTC | CASSPSGGGPLQETQYF
TRBJ2-2 | - | 16 | TRBV20-1 | many | TGCAGTGCTAGAGATATGGGGTCCACCCTCACCGGGGAGCTGTTTTTT | CSARDMGSTLTGELFF
TRBJ2-5 | - | 14 | TRBV5-1 | - | TGCGCCAGCAGCTTCTTCGGTCCACAAGAGGCCCAGTACTTC | CASSFFGPQEAQYF
TRBJ2-1 | - | 14 | TRBV10-3 | - | TGTGCCATCAGTGCCCAGGGCCCCTACAATGAGCAGTTCTTC | CAISAQGPYNEQFF
TRBJ2-1 | - | 15 | TRBV20-1 | - | TGCAGTGCTAGGCCAGTAACGGGAGAGTACAATGAGCAGTTCTTC | CSARPVTGEYNEQFF
TRBJ1-5 | - | 14 | TRBV6-4 | - | TGTGCCAGGGGGGAGGGGGTGAGCAATCAGCCCCAGCATTTT | CARGEGVSNQPQHF
TRBJ2-7 | - | 11 | TRBV2 | few | TGTGCCAGCAGCGGGACCTACGGGCAGTACTTC | CASSGTYGQYF
TRBJ1-1 | - | 15 | TRBV6-6 | - | TGTGCCAGCAGTTACTCGAGGGATGTGCGGACTGAAGCTTTCTTT | CASSYSRDVRTEAFF
TRBJ2-1 | - | 17 | TRBV7-8 | few | TGTGCCAGCAGCTCCAACAAGGACGCCCAATGGTCGGGTGAGCAGTTCTTC | CASSSNKDAQWSGEQFF
TRBJ2-1 | - | 15 | TRBV7-2 | - | TGTGCCAGCAGCTTAGATCCCAGCTCCTACAATGAGCAGTTCTTC | CASSLDPSSYNEQFF
TRBJ1-5 | - | 14 | TRBV6-2/TRBV6-3 | - | TGTGCCAGCAGTTACGCCGGAGTCAATCAGCCCCAGCATTTT | CASSYAGVNQPQHF
TRBJ2-4 | TRBD1 | 13 | TRBV29-1 | - | TGCAGCGTCACGTGGACAGGGGGTCACATTCAGTACTTC | CSVTWTGGHIQYF
TRBJ2-7 | - | 15 | TRBV4-3 | few | TGCGCCAGCAGCCAAGATTATCACCCTCACTACGAGCAGTACTTC | CASSQDYHPHYEQYF
TRBJ2-5 | - | 19 | TRBV4-3 | few | - | CASSQVWRGTADNQETQYF
TRBJ2-2 | TRBD2 | 14 | TRBV5-4 | - | TGTGCCAGCAGCTTGAGCGGGGACCGCGGGGAGCTGTTTTTT | CASSLSGDRGELFF
TRBJ2-1 | TRBD2 | 17 | TRBV9 | few | TGTGCCAGCAGCGTAGAAGGACTAGCGGGGACGGAAGATGAGCAGTTCTTC | CASSVEGLAGTEDEQFF
TRBJ2-5 | - | 12 | TRBV2 | - | TGTGCCAGCAGGACGGGTTCAGAGACCCAGTACTTC | CASRTGSETQYF
TRBJ2-3 | - | 13 | TRBV20-1 | - | TGCAGTGCTCGGCGGGGTACCGCAGATACGCAGTATTTT | CSARRGTADTQYF
TRBJ2-3 | - | 8 | TRBV3-1 | - | TGTGGGACAGATACGCAGTATTTT | CGTDTQYF
TRBJ2-5 | - | 15 | TRBV4-2 | - | TGTGCCAGCAGCCAAGATGGAAGCGGGCAAGAGACCCAGTGCTTC | CASSQDGSGQETQCF
TRBJ2-7 | TRBD2 | 16 | TRBV7-2 | few | TGTGCCAGCAGCTTAGTCGGACTAGCGGGGTCCTACGAGCAGTACTTC | CASSLVGLAGSYEQYF
TRBJ2-3 | TRBD2 | 17 | TRBV29-1 | few | TGCAGTGGGGGTGGACTAGCGGACAAGGCGGGCACAGATACGCAGTATTTT | CSGGGLADKAGTDTQYF
TRBJ2-1 | TRBD1 | 16 | TRBV5-1 | - | TGCGCCAGCAGCTTGCCCACCGGGACAGCAGACAATGAGCAGTTCTTC | CASSLPTGTADNEQFF
TRBJ2-2 | - | 16 | TRBV12-5 | few | TGTGCTAGTGGTTTGCCCCAGGGAGCGAACACCGGGGAGCTGTTTTTT | CASGLPQGANTGELFF
TRBJ1-2 | - | 13 | TRBV5-1 | - | TGCGCCAGCAGCTTCGAGAACGACGATGGCTACACCTTC | CASSFENDDGYTF
TRBJ2-5 | TRBD1 | 14 | TRBV20-1 | - | TGCAGTGCTAGCACTGGGACAGTCCAAGAGACCCAGTACTTC | CSASTGTVQETQYF
TRBJ1-2 | TRBD1 | 15 | TRBV12-5 | - | TGTGCCAGTGGCACGGGACAGACTACGAACTATGGCTACACCTTC | CASGTGQTTNYGYTF
TRBJ1-4 | - | 15 | TRBV7-6 | - | TGTGCCAGCAGCTCGGATCAGGGGCTTGGAGAAAAACTGTTTTTT | CASSSDQGLGEKLFF
TRBJ1-4 | - | 17 | TRBV12-3/TRBV12-4 | - | TGTGCCAGCAGTTCCCATGACGGACCGACAACTAATGAAAAACTGTTTTTT | CASSSHDGPTTNEKLFF
TRBJ2-2 | - | 17 | TRBV10-3 | - | TGTGCCATCAGTGAGTCGGCCACTAGTATCGACACCGGGGAGCTGTTTTTT | CAISESATSIDTGELFF
TRBJ2-1 | TRBD2 | 16 | TRBV19 | - | TGTGCCAGCTTCACTAGCGGGGAGTCCCCCTACAATGAGCAGTTCTTC | CASFTSGESPYNEQFF
TRBJ2-1 | - | 13 | TRBV3-1 | many | TGTGCCAGCAGCCAAGGGATATACAATGAGCAGTTCTTC | CASSQGIYNEQFF